The next 20 T cell receptor beta chains were all read from a single sample in a study of read filtering for tumor transcriptome and immune sequencing. The library was built from about 400 ng RNA with molecular barcoded adaptors for alpha/delta and beta/gamma chains. TCRdb itself ran the reads through MiXCR, one entry per CDR3 protein. Seen here are over 25,000 distinct CDR3 sequences, around an eighth observed once, and the top ten hold about 45%. Material: a population of CD138-negative cells sorted from bone marrow. The origin of the receptors is a donor older than 35 with multiple myeloma.

This clonotype was picked up many times. The chain links TRBV5-4 to TRBJ2-1; TRBD1 matches at 9 bases. The germline CDR1 and CDR2 sequences are SGHNT and YYREEE (reference sequence). The CDR3 spans 15 residues. J lost 2 bases, V lost 5 bases, and 5 bases had no gene match. The CDR3 DNA reads as TGTGCCAGCAGGCAGGACAGGGGTACCTACAATGAGCAGTTCTTC. It yields the protein CASRQDRGTYNEQFF.

This clonotype was seen many times. J is TRBJ2-5 and V is TRBV7-2; D perhaps matches TRBD2 (5 bases). Germline-derived CDR1 and CDR2 are SGHTA and FQGNSA. The V end lost 4 bases, the J end lost 5 bases, and 11 bases lay between the germline ends. CDR3 size: 13 residues. The DNA for the CDR3 is TGTGCCAGCAGCTATGTACCGGGGGAGACCCAGTACTTC. Translation: CASSYVPGETQYF.

This clonotype was seen a few times. The V gene is TRBV30, the J gene TRBJ2-3; TRBD1 aligns across 7 bases. The CDR3 has 14 residues. Germline-derived CDR1 and CDR2 are GTSNPN and SVGIG (reference sequence). V lost 5 bases to trimming and J lost 3 bases; unmatched junction nucleotides: 8. CDR3 sequence reads: CAWYRQGRTDTQYF. The CDR3 region has the DNA TGTGCCTGGTACAGACAGGGAAGGACAGATACGCAGTATTTT. Looking up the rest from reference TRBV30 and TRBJ2-3 gives the full variable domain: SQTIHQWPATLVQPVGSPLSLECTVEGTSNPNLYWYRQAAGRGLQLLFYSVGIGQISSEVPQNLSASRPQDRQFILSSKKLLLSDSGFYLCAWYRQGRTDTQYFGPGTRLTVL.

This clonotype was seen many times. The chain joins TRBV29-1 to TRBJ2-7, with a possible D match to TRBD1 (5 bases). Germline CDR1 reads SQVTM; CDR2 reads ANQGSEA. The CDR3 has 13 amino acids. Trimming cost V 6 bases and J 1 base, with 13 bases left between them. Here the CDR3 DNA reads TGCAGCGTAGCTTCGACAGATTCCTACGAGCAGTACTTC. This codes for CSVASTDSYEQYF.

This clonotype was seen a handful of times. The V call is TRBV7-8, the J call TRBJ2-7; 13 positions agree with TRBD2. J was trimmed by 5 bases and V by 3 bases; bases with no gene match: 4. The germline gives CDR1 SGHVS, CDR2 FQNEAQ. The CDR3 runs 15 residues. In nucleotides, the CDR3 is TGTGCCAGCAGCTTGGGACTAGCGGGAACCCACGAGCAGTACTTC. Its translation is CASSLGLAGTHEQYF.

This clonotype was picked up many times. This chain joins TRBV7-9 and TRBJ2-5, with D perhaps being TRBD1 or TRBD2 (5 bases each). This CDR3 is built from 14 residues. Trimming removed 3 bases from V and 2 bases from J, with 10 bases in between. Germline CDR1 reads SEHNR; CDR2 reads FQNEAQ (reference sequence). Here the CDR3 DNA reads TGTGCCAGCAGCTTCGGGGCTGAGCAAGAGACCCAGTACTTC. Residues: CASSFGAEQETQYF.

This clonotype was seen only once. A junction boundary mismatches the germline segment, possibly from a read error. V is TRBV20-1 and J is TRBJ2-1; maybe TRBD2 (5 bases). The CDR3 extends over 15 amino acids. CDR1 is DFQATT and CDR2 is SNEGSKA in the germline V gene (reference sequence). Written as DNA, the CDR3 is TGCAGCGCTAGAGATGGGAGCGTCCCCTACAATGAGCAGCTCTTC. As protein: CSARDGSVPYNEQLF.

This clonotype was counted ten times or more. CDR3 loop: CASRPGTGGPYEQYF. CDR3 DNA: TGTGCCAGCAGGCCAGGGACAGGGGGTCCGTACGAGCAGTACTTC. This chain joins TRBV6-5 and TRBJ2-7; TRBD1 matches 11 bases. Germline V gene sequence: CDR1 MNHEY, CDR2 SVGAGI. There are 15 residues in the CDR3. V lost 6 bases and J lost 4; bases outside the gene matches: 8.

The rearrangement links TRBV20-1 to TRBJ2-2; 13 positions match TRBD2. This CDR3 is built from 16 residues. V shed 7 bases, J shed 9 bases, and the junction held 14 bases outside the gene matches. Germline values: CDR1 DFQATT, CDR2 SNEGSKA (reference sequence). The CDR3 reads CSGRRTSGRITWELFF. DNA for the CDR3: TGCAGTGGGCGCAGGACTAGCGGGAGAATAACCTGGGAGCTGTTTTTT.

In this sample, this clonotype turned up many times. The chain has TRBV20-1 and TRBJ2-5; TRBD2 is a possible D gene (6 bases). The V end was cut by 0 bases, the J end by 4 bases, with 12 bases between. Germline CDR1 DFQATT, CDR2 SNEGSKA (reference sequence). The CDR3 length is 14 residues. CDR3 bases: TGCAGTGCTAGAGATTCTAAGGGAGGAGAGACCCAGTACTTC. It codes for CSARDSKGGETQYF.

Ten or more counts support this clonotype. This chain's CDR3 is CAISTSGRANEQFF. CDR3 in DNA: TGTGCCATCAGTACTAGCGGGAGGGCCAATGAGCAGTTCTTC. The chain recombines TRBV10-3 with TRBJ2-1; 13 bases fit TRBD2. Germline CDR1 reads ENHRY; CDR2 reads SYGVKD. This CDR3 is 14 amino acids long. The trim removed 5 bases at V and 6 bases at J, leaving 1 base unmatched.

Concerning this clonotype itself: A read error may explain this, as a much larger clone is one base away. In DNA form, the CDR3 reads TGTGTCAGCAGCCAAGAATCCCACGCCGGGGAGCTGTTTTTT. The encoded protein is CVSSQESHAGELFF. This sequence joins TRBV3-2 and TRBJ2-2. TRBV3-2 is a pseudogene. The length of the CDR3 is 14 residues.

The table lists this clonotype with many counts. This chain joins TRBV6-2 or TRBV6-3 and TRBJ2-1, with D possibly called TRBD1 or TRBD2 (6 bases each). The V end was cut by 6 bases, the J end by 0 bases, with 9 bases between. Per germline, CDR1 MNHEY and CDR2 SVGEGT. This CDR3 contains 14 residues. The CDR3 protein is CASSKGGSYNEQFF. The CDR3 nucleotides are TGTGCCAGCAGCAAGGGGGGCTCCTACAATGAGCAGTTCTTC.

Ten or more counts support this clonotype. The V gene is TRBV11-2, the J gene TRBJ2-1; no definite D call. CDR3 size: 15 residues. Trimming removed 2 bases from V and 0 bases from J, with 8 bases in between. The germline V gene encodes CDR1 SGHAT and CDR2 FQNNGV. This chain's CDR3 is CASSLHVSSYNEQFF. The CDR3 DNA is TGTGCCAGCAGCTTACACGTGAGCTCCTACAATGAGCAGTTCTTC.

About this clonotype itself: The CDR3 ends on some other residue instead of the conserved phenylalanine or tryptophan, so this is likely a read error. The DNA is left out, because the CDR3 cannot be placed on it with certainty; the CDR3 is given as TCRdb lists it. CDR3: CASSETSGSAHEQSS. The chain joins TRBV6-4 to TRBJ2-1; no DNA check was done on the table's D call, TRBD2. The CDR3 adds up to 15 amino acids, both ends counted. Germline CDR1 is MRHNA and CDR2 is SNTAGT.

This clonotype came up many times. The chain recombines TRBV25-1 with TRBJ1-3; D ambiguous. The CDR3 is 10 amino acids. V lost 7 bases, J lost 8 bases, and 6 bases lay in between. Germline CDR1 is MGHDK and CDR2 is SYGVNS. CDR3 protein: CASILDTIYF. CDR3 DNA: TGTGCCAGCATATTAGACACCATATATTTT.

This clonotype was seen only a few times. A much larger clone differs by one base, so this may be a read error. The chain carries TRBV27 and TRBJ1-2; D is possibly TRBD1 (5 bases). The CDR3 spans 14 residues. CDR1 MNHEY and CDR2 SMNVEV come from the germline V gene (reference sequence). In nucleotides, the CDR3 is TGTGCCAGCAGTTCCCTCCGACAGCTTCATGGCTGCACCTTC. Translating gives CASSSLRQLHGCTF.

CDR3 loop: CATRGQETQYF. Written as DNA, the CDR3 is TGTGCCACCCGGGGGCAAGAGACCCAGTACTTC. This rearrangement joins TRBV7-9 to TRBJ2-5; D is possibly TRBD2 (6 bases). With 10 bases removed from V and 2 bases from J, the gap between germline ends came to 8 bases. This CDR3 has 11 residues. Germline assignment: CDR1 SEHNR and CDR2 FQNEAQ (reference sequence).

This clonotype was observed a single time. Given a much more abundant clone one base away, this may be a read error. The chain links TRBV20-1 to TRBJ2-3; unclear D gene. This CDR3 region has 11 residues. Germline CDR1 reads DFQATT; CDR2 reads SNEGSKA (reference sequence). CDR3 coding DNA: TGCAGTGCTAGGGTCTACGATACGCAGTGTTTT. Protein: CSARVYDTQCF.

This clonotype was picked up many times. The rearrangement links TRBV4-1 to TRBJ2-4, with D unclear. CDR1 MGHRA and CDR2 YSYEKL come from the germline V gene. CDR3 length: 17 amino acids. V lost 0 bases to trimming and J lost 3 bases, with 15 bases between them. The CDR3 DNA reads TGCGCCAGCAGCCAAGATAGTCCACCGGCAGGCAAAAACATTCAGTACTTC. Translation: CASSQDSPPAGKNIQYF.